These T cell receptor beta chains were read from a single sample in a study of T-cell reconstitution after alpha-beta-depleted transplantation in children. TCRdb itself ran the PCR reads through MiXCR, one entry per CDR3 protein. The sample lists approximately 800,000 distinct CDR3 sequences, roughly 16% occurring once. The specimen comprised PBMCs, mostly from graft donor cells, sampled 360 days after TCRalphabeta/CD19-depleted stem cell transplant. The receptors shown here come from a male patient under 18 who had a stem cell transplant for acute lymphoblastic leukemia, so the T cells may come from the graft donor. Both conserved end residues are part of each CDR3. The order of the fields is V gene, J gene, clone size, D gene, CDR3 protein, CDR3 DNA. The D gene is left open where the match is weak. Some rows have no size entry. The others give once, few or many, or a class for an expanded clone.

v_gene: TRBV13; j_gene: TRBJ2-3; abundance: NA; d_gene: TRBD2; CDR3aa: CASSLGLREATDTQYF; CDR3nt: TGTGCCAGCAGCTTAGGTCTGCGGGAGGCCACAGATACGCAGTATTTT
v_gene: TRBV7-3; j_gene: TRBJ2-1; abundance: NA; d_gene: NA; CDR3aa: CASSLERQSYNEQFF; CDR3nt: TGTGCCAGCAGCTTGGAGCGGCAATCCTACAATGAGCAGTTCTTC
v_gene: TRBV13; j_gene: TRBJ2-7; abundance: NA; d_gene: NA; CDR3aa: CASSPRQALYEQYF; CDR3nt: TGTGCCAGCAGCCCACGACAGGCACTCTACGAGCAGTACTTC
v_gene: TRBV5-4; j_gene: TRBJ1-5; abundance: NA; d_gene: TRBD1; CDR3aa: CARSFVGTGGQGIGDQPQHF; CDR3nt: TGTGCCAGGAGCTTCGTGGGGACGGGAGGACAGGGGATCGGTGATCAGCCCCAGCATTTT
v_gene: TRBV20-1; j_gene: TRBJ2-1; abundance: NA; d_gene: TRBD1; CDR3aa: CSAFRDRVDHEQFF; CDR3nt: TGCAGTGCTTTTCGGGACAGGGTCGATCATGAGCAGTTCTTC
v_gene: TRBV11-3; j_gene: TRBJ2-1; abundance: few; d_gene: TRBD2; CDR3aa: CASSAGGSYNEQFF; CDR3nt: TGTGCCAGCAGCGCGGGGGGCTCCTACAATGAGCAGTTCTTC
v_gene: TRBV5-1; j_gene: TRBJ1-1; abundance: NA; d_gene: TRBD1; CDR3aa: CASSLADRGLDTEAFF; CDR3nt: TGCGCCAGCAGCTTGGCAGACAGGGGATTGGACACTGAAGCTTTCTTT
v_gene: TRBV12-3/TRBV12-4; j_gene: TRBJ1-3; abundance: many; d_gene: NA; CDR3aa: CASSFAGGGNTIYF; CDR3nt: TGTGCCAGCAGTTTTGCGGGTGGTGGAAACACCATATATTTT
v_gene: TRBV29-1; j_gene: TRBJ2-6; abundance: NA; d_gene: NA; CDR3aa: CSVDLGGVPGTNVLTF; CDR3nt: TGCAGCGTTGATTTGGGGGGCGTTCCTGGGACCAACGTCCTGACTTTC
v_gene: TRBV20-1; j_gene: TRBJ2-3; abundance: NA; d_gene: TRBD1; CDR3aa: CSAGTGHTDTQYF; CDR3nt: TGCAGTGCAGGGACAGGGCACACAGATACGCAGTATTTT
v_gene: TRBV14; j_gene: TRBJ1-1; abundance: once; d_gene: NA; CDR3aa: CASSQEQEPWNTEAFF; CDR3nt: TGTGCCAGCAGCCAGGAACAGGAACCTTGGAACACTGAAGCTTTCTTT
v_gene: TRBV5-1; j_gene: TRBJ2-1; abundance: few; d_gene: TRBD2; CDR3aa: CASSLESGIGEQFF; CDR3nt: TGCGCCAGCAGCTTGGAAAGCGGGATAGGTGAGCAGTTCTTC
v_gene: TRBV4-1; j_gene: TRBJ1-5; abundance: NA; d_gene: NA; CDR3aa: CASSQGGKESQPQHF; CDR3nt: TGCGCCAGCAGCCAAGGGGGTAAAGAGAGTCAGCCCCAGCATTTT
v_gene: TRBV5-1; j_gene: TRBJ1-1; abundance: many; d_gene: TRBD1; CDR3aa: CASSAGTGNTEAFF; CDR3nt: TGTGCCAGCAGCGCCGGGACAGGTAACACTGAAGCTTTCTTT
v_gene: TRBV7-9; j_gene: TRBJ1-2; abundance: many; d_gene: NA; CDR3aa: CASSLYSTYGYTF; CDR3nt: TGTGCCAGCAGCTTGTACAGTACTTATGGCTACACCTTC
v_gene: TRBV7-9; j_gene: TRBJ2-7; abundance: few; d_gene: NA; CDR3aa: CASSHSRGYEQYF; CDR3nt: TGTGCCAGCAGCCATAGTAGAGGGTACGAGCAGTACTTC
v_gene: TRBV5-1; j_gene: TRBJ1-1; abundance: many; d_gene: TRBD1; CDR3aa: CASSPQGGRNTEAFF; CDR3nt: TGCGCCAGCAGCCCGCAGGGGGGACGGAACACTGAAGCTTTCTTT
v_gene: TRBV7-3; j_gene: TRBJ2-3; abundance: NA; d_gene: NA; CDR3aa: CASSLTGGLSTDTQYF; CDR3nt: TGTGCCAGCAGCTTAACGGGGGGCCTAAGCACAGATACGCAGTATTTT
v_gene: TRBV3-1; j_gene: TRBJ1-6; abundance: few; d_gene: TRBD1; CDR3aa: CASRQGPYNSPLHF; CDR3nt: TGTGCCAGCAGACAGGGGCCCTATAATTCACCCCTCCACTTT
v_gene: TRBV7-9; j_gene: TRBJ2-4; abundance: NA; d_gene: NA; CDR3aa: CASSLRKNIQYF; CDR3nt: TGTGCCAGCAGCTTGAGGAAAAACATTCAGTACTTC
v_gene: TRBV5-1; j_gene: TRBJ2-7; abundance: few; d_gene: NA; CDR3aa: CASSLAGTEFYEQYF; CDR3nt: TGCGCCAGCAGCTTGGCCGGGACGGAGTTCTACGAGCAGTACTTC
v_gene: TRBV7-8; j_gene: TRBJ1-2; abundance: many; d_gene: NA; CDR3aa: CASSLERWTAYGYTF; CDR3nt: TGTGCCAGCAGCTTAGAACGATGGACAGCCTATGGCTACACCTTC
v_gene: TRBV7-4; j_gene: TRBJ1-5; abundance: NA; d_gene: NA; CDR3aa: CASSLSRQPQHF; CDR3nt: TGTGCCAGCAGCTTAAGTCGTCAGCCCCAGCATTTT
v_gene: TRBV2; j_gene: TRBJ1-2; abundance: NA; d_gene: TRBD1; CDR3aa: CASTWGTVNYGYTF; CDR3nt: TGTGCCAGCACGTGGGGGACAGTCAACTATGGCTACACCTTC
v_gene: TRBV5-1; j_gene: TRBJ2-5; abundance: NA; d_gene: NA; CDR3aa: CASSLEAGLNQETQYF; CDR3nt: TGCGCCAGCAGCTTGGAGGCAGGGCTTAATCAAGAGACCCAGTACTTC
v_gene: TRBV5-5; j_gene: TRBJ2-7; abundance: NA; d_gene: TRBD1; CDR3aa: CASSWASGQGAYEQYF; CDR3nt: TGTGCCAGCAGCTGGGCGTCGGGACAGGGGGCGTACGAGCAGTACTTC
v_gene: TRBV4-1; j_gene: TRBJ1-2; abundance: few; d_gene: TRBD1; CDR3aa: CASSHDRGNYGYTF; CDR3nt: TGCGCCAGCAGCCATGACAGGGGGAACTATGGCTACACCTTC
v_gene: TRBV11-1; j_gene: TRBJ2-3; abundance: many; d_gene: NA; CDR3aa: CASSLTGINTDTQYF; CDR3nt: TGTGCCAGCAGCTTAACAGGGATTAACACAGATACGCAGTATTTT
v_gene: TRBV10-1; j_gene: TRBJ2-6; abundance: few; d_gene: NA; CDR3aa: CASSKDGLGLTF; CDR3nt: TGCGCCAGCAGTAAGGACGGTTTAGGGTTGACTTTC
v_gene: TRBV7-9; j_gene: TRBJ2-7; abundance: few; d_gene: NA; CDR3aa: CASSLAADWEQYF; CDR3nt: TGTGCCAGCAGCTTAGCTGCGGACTGGGAGCAGTACTTC
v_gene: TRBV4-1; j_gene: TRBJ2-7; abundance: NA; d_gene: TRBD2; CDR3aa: CASSPLLAGEPEQYF; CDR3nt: TGCGCCAGCAGCCCCCTACTAGCGGGAGAGCCCGAGCAGTACTTC
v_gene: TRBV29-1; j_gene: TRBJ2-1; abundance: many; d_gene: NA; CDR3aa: CSVRRIRVYNEQFF; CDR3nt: TGCAGCGTCCGGAGAATTCGCGTTTACAATGAGCAGTTCTTC
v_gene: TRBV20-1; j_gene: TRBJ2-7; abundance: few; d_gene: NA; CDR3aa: CSARDLAYEQYF; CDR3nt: TGCAGTGCTAGAGATTTGGCCTACGAGCAGTACTTC